The present TCR beta chain was sequenced within a study of T cells in Graves' hyperthyroidism and ophthalmopathy. Study-level points and caveats: With a median lead of about six months before onset, the model predicted ophthalmopathy. Most clonotypes expanded in thyroid above 0.001 were likewise present in blood.

Trimming left V 2 bases short and J 4 bases short, with 3 bases between. The germline gives CDR1 ENHRY, CDR2 SYGVKD. The CDR3 consists of 12 residues. Notes on this clonotype: No antigen is known for it.

Amplification targeted TCR beta CDR3 regions from RNA transcripts. The HTBI set primed first-round TCR CDR3 RT-PCR. TCRdb reprocessed the multiplex PCR reads with MiXCR, giving one entry per CDR3 protein. Seen here are fewer than 550,000 distinct CDR3 sequences, around 16% observed once, and the top ten hold 13% to 15%. For the diagnoses, clinical symptoms, serum thyroxine and TRAb, thyroid ultrasound and orbital computed tomography were used. The sample was blood. The chain combines TRBV10-3 with TRBJ1-5; D is undetermined. The origin of this receptor is a woman between 18 and 29 years old with Graves' hyperthyroidism. CDR3 residues: CAISEQNQPQHF. Written as DNA, the CDR3 is TGTGCCATCAGTGAGCAAAATCAGCCCCAGCATTTT.